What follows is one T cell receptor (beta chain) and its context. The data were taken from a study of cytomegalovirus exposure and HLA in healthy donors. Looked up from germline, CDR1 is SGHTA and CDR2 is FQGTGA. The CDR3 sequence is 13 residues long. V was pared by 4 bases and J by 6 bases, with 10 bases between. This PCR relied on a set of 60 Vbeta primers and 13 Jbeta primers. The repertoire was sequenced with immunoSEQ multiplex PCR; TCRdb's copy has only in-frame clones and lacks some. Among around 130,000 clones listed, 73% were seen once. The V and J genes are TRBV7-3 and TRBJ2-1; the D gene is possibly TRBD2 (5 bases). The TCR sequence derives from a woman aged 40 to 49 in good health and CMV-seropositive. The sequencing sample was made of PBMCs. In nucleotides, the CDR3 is TGTGCCAGCAGCTCACAACTAGTCAATGAGCAGTTCTTC. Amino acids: CASSSQLVNEQFF.